The sequence of this T cell receptor (beta chain) was determined in a study of prognosis after radiotherapy for stage I lung cancer. Germline CDR1 is ENHRY and CDR2 is SYGVKD. The J segment lost 5 bases and the V segment lost 4 bases, leaving 9 bases of the junction unmatched. CDR3 length: 15 residues. Study-level results: The study found that unique TCR clone counts fell after stereotactic body radiation therapy, median approximately 10,000 versus 7,000.

Researchers took around 6 milliliters of peripheral blood at each of two time points. This clonotype was detected many times. Its antigen is unknown. TCR beta CDR3 amplification from genomic DNA was performed by two-round multiplex PCR. The use of primers specific to each TRBV and TRBJ gene characterized first-round PCR. TCRdb independently ran MiXCR on the multiplex PCR reads; one entry per CDR3 protein. The data contain 20,000 or so distinct CDR3 sequences, roughly 30% of them singletons. The V call is TRBV10-3, the J call TRBJ1-1, with 8 bases fitting TRBD1. The clonotype comes from a donor aged 50 or older with non-small cell lung cancer. The specimen was PBMCs, collected before or after stereotactic body radiation therapy (not recorded which). The CDR3 reads CAISGTGTGGTEAFF. The DNA of the CDR3 is TGTGCCATCAGTGGTACCGGGACAGGAGGAACTGAAGCTTTCTTT.